This T cell receptor beta chain was observed in a study of cytomegalovirus exposure and HLA in healthy donors. On the study more broadly: Among several hundred genotyped donors, around 81% fell in the Caucasian-associated ancestry cluster.

This CDR3 spans 15 amino acids. Germline CDR1 and CDR2: SGDLS and YYNGEE. Unmatched junction bases numbered 6, after V lost 0 bases and J lost 6 bases. Broader study findings: The study assumed roughly uniform donor sequencing depth for presence/absence analyses. Equally common other TCR beta chains were less clonally expanded than HLA-associated ones, a later analysis found. Sequences of the TCR beta chain were said to predict the HLA-A and HLA-B alleles of most subjects accurately.

Turning to this clone: Its antigen remains unidentified.

Researchers ran the PCR with 60 Vbeta and 13 Jbeta primers. Profiling relied on immunoSEQ multiplex PCR, and the TCRdb table lists in-frame clones only, not all of them. The data hold 120,000 or so clones, with 77% observed a single time. V is TRBV9 and J is TRBJ2-1; 7 positions agree with TRBD2. The receptor was derived from a human donor in good health. The sample consisted of PBMCs. CDR3: CASSVGDGRRNEQFF. In DNA, the CDR3 is TGTGCCAGCAGCGTAGGGGACGGGAGGCGCAATGAGCAGTTCTTC.